This T cell receptor beta chain was recorded in a study of identical twins. The study's findings and limits: Fewer insertions marked abundant cord blood beta clonotypes; young adult naive trended weakly, memory not at all. Model-predicted out-of-frame TCR alpha sharing fell below observed values in monozygotic twins. Among beta out-of-frame sequences, excess sharing between twins appeared weaker.

Trimming cost V 6 bases and J 0 bases, with 3 bases left between them. The CDR3 extends over 12 amino acids. This clonotype was observed many times. What it binds is not known. After template switching added a universal primer site, the resulting cDNA carried unique molecular identifiers. TCRdb itself ran the 5' RACE reads through MiXCR, one entry per CDR3 protein. Found here are a few hundred thousand distinct CDR3 sequences, under 9% of them singletons; the top ten hold more than 2%. These data were also filed under a second study, of yellow fever vaccine responses in identical twins.

The chain is built from TRBV12-3 or TRBV12-4 and TRBJ1-5; no definite D call. This sequence was found in a young woman in good health. Sequencing used memory (CD45RO+) T cells sorted from blood. The CDR3 DNA reads as TGTGCCAGCAGATATAGCAATCAGCCCCAGCATTTT. Its protein is CASRYSNQPQHF.